These 20 T cell receptor beta chains were sequenced from one sample in a study of neurological immune-mediated disorders. Using its own MiXCR run on the 5' RACE reads, TCRdb lists one record per CDR3 protein. The sample contains some 50,000 distinct CDR3 sequences, roughly 15% of which appear only once. What was sequenced was PBMCs. The receptors stem from a man between 60 and 75 years old in good health.

This clonotype was recorded many times. The chain recombines TRBV20-1 with TRBJ1-6, with TRBD1 matching over 10 bases. Germline values: CDR1 DFQATT, CDR2 SNEGSKA (reference sequence). CDR3 size: 14 residues. Germline trimming cut 6 bases from V and 5 bases from J; bases unmatched to any gene: 4. CDR3 residues: CSADGTGDNSPLHF. The CDR3 nucleotides are TGCAGTGCAGATGGGACAGGGGATAATTCACCCCTCCACTTT.

The rearrangement links TRBV5-1 to TRBJ1-1, with 8 bases fitting TRBD1. Trimming took 0 bases from V and 4 from J; bases not matched to a gene: 5. Germline V lookup: CDR1 SGHRS, CDR2 YFSETQ. The CDR3 consists of 15 residues. Written as DNA, the CDR3 is TGCGCCAGCAGCTTGGGGACAGGGATCTTCACTGAAGCTTTCTTT. It specifies CASSLGTGIFTEAFF.

This clonotype has ten or more counts. The chain has TRBV9 and TRBJ2-5, with 9 bases lining up with TRBD2. V shed 2 bases and J 1 base; nucleotides not matched to a gene: 3. The germline V gene encodes CDR1 SGDLS and CDR2 YYNGEE. The CDR3 runs to 15 residues. The DNA for the CDR3 is TGTGCCAGCAGCGTGGTGGGACTAGCCCAAGAGACCCAGTACTTC. The encoded protein is CASSVVGLAQETQYF.

The table lists this clonotype with many counts. The rearrangement uses TRBV12-5 and TRBJ2-7, with 8 bases identical to TRBD2. CDR1 is LGHNT and CDR2 is FRNRAP in the germline V gene. The CDR3 runs 14 residues. Trimming took 3 bases from V and 6 from J; bases not matched to a gene: 7. Here the CDR3 DNA reads TGTGCTAGTGGTTTTACGGGAGGGTCGTCCGAGCAGTACTTC. It is translated as CASGFTGGSSEQYF.

The chain combines TRBV7-2 with TRBJ2-2, with 8 bases matching TRBD2. There are 13 residues in the CDR3. In germline, CDR1 is SGHTA, CDR2 FQGNSA. J was trimmed by 7 bases and V by 6 bases; bases with no gene match: 4. Here the CDR3 reads CASRPSGGGELFF. In DNA, the CDR3 is TGTGCCAGCAGACCGAGCGGGGGCGGGGAGCTGTTTTTT.

This clonotype was recorded at least ten times. J is TRBJ2-7 and V is TRBV13, with 7 nucleotides matching TRBD2. CDR1 and CDR2 (germline): PRHDT, FYEKMQ (reference sequence). The CDR3 is 16 residues long. J gave up 5 bases and V 3 bases, and 13 bases lay outside the gene matches. CDR3 residues: CASSLAPVQGGDEQYF. Written as DNA, the CDR3 is TGTGCCAGCAGCTTGGCCCCCGTCCAGGGAGGGGACGAGCAGTACTTC.

This clonotype was observed many times. V gene TRBV5-1 combines with J gene TRBJ2-1, with 9 bases lining up with TRBD2. Germline V gene sequence: CDR1 SGHRS, CDR2 YFSETQ. The junction had 5 bases not matched to a gene; V was cut back by 0 bases and J by 4 bases. The length of the CDR3 is 16 residues. The CDR3 region is CASSLEGGRAYNEQFF. CDR3 DNA sequence: TGCGCCAGCAGCTTGGAGGGCGGGAGGGCTTACAATGAGCAGTTCTTC.

This clonotype was counted at least ten times. The V call is TRBV28, the J call TRBJ2-1; either TRBD1 or TRBD2 may fit D (5 bases each). The CDR3 length is 15 residues. The germline V gene has CDR1 MDHEN and CDR2 SYDVKM. V lost 5 bases to trimming and J lost 0 bases, with 11 bases between them. The CDR3 coding sequence is TGTGCCAGCAGTACCCGGGGCAGCTCCTACAATGAGCAGTTCTTC. This sequence encodes CASSTRGSSYNEQFF.

This clonotype was found many times. J is TRBJ2-7 and V is TRBV20-1, with D tentatively TRBD1 (5 bases). The CDR3 covers 14 residues. The V end was cut by 4 bases, the J end by 0 bases, with 13 bases between. The germline CDR1 and CDR2 sequences are DFQATT and SNEGSKA (reference sequence). Here the CDR3 reads CSANHRSSSYEQYF. The CDR3 coding sequence is TGCAGTGCTAATCACAGGTCTAGCTCCTACGAGCAGTACTTC.

Note on this clonotype: Relative to the germline gene, one junction end is altered; a read error may explain this. CDR3 coding DNA: TGTGCCAGCAGCCCACCTCCCTGGGGGCGGGAGGGCCGACACACCTGGGAGCTGTTTTTT. Protein: CASSPPPWGREGRHTWELFF. V gene TRBV3-1 combines with J gene TRBJ2-2; 9 nucleotides match TRBD2. CDR3 length: 20 residues. Germline CDR1 LGHDT, CDR2 YNNKEL (reference sequence).

This clonotype has at least ten counts. This chain connects TRBV20-1 to TRBJ2-7; D tentatively reads TRBD1 or TRBD2 (6 bases each). The V gene lost 1 base and the J gene lost 2 bases, with 12 bases spanning the gap. This CDR3 spans 14 amino acids. The germline V gene has CDR1 DFQATT and CDR2 SNEGSKA (reference sequence). The CDR3 region has the DNA TGCAGTGCTAGAGGGGGGGCCAGCACCTACGAGCAGTACTTC. Protein: CSARGGASTYEQYF.

This clonotype appeared many times. The V and J genes are TRBV28 and TRBJ2-7, with TRBD1 matching over 10 bases. Germline CDR1 MDHEN, CDR2 SYDVKM. The J segment lost 8 bases and the V segment lost 3 bases, leaving 10 bases of the junction unmatched. The CDR3 totals 15 residues. The CDR3 region has the DNA TGTGCCAGCAGTTTGATGGGGACAGGGGTTTTTCAGCAGTACTTC. Translation gives CASSLMGTGVFQQYF.

The table lists this clonotype with a few counts. This rearrangement joins TRBV27 to TRBJ2-3; 12 positions agree with TRBD2. Germline CDR1 reads MNHEY; CDR2 reads SMNVEV (reference sequence). This CDR3 has 15 residues. V lost 5 bases to trimming and J lost 6 bases; unmatched junction nucleotides: 6. CDR3 coding DNA: TGTGCCAGCAGTCTAAGGACTAGCGGGACCGATACGCAGTATTTT. It encodes CASSLRTSGTDTQYF.

This clonotype has a count of ten or more. The chain couples TRBV7-2 to TRBJ2-3, with D perhaps matching TRBD2 (6 bases). CDR3 size: 14 residues. Trimming took off 5 bases at V and 6 bases at J, with 15 bases between the two ends. Germline V gene lookup returns CDR1 SGHTA and CDR2 FQGNSA. This CDR3 reads CASSTGLRGDTQYF. CDR3 nucleotides: TGTGCCAGCAGCACGGGACTCCGTGGGGATACGCAGTATTTT.

The rearrangement joins TRBV5-1 to TRBJ2-1, with 9 bases identical to TRBD2. The junction had 8 bases not matched to a gene; V was cut back by 1 base and J by 9 bases. Germline V gene data show CDR1 as SGHRS and CDR2 as YFSETQ. There are 15 residues in the CDR3. This chain's CDR3 is CASSLFAGGPGEQFF. CDR3 nucleotide sequence: TGCGCCAGCAGCTTGTTTGCGGGAGGGCCCGGTGAGCAGTTCTTC.

This clonotype was seen just once. The J gene is TRBJ2-5, the V gene TRBV28; D is perhaps TRBD2 (7 bases). Germline CDR1 is MDHEN and CDR2 is SYDVKM. The CDR3 is 17 residues long. The V gene lost 8 bases and the J gene lost 4 bases, with 26 bases spanning the gap. The CDR3 here is CASWDTLGSGKGETQYF. The CDR3 DNA follows: TGTGCCAGCTGGGACACCCTCGGGAGCGGGAAGGGAGAGACCCAGTACTTC.

This clonotype has a count of ten or more. V is TRBV29-1 and J is TRBJ2-1, with D possibly TRBD1 on 5 matching bases. The V gene lost 5 bases and the J gene lost 9 bases, with 17 bases spanning the gap. Germline-derived CDR1 and CDR2 are SQVTM and ANQGSEA. The CDR3 runs 13 residues. DNA for the CDR3: TGCAGCGTTAGCCGGGCAGGGCGAGGTGAGCAGTTCTTC. Protein sequence: CSVSRAGRGEQFF.

This clonotype came up many times. This chain connects TRBV28 to TRBJ2-7; D remains unclear. This CDR3 is 16 amino acids long. Per the germline V gene, CDR1 is MDHEN and CDR2 is SYDVKM. Deletions cut 7 bases from V and 4 bases from J, with 23 bases between. The CDR3 region is CASTGPSRSRAYEQYF. The CDR3 nucleotides are TGTGCCAGCACCGGGCCAAGCAGATCTCGGGCTTACGAGCAGTACTTC.

This clonotype appeared many times. V is TRBV20-1 and J is TRBJ2-1, with 9 bases identical to TRBD2. This CDR3 contains 14 residues. From germline, CDR1 is DFQATT and CDR2 SNEGSKA (reference sequence). V lost 3 bases, J lost 8 bases, and 8 bases stayed unmatched. CDR3 protein: CSASRREGLHEQFF. The CDR3 nucleotides read TGCAGTGCTAGCCGGCGGGAGGGCCTCCATGAGCAGTTCTTC.

This clonotype came up many times. The rearrangement links TRBV5-6 to TRBJ1-1, with a tentative D call TRBD1 (5 bases). Germline-derived CDR1 and CDR2 are SGHDT and YYEEEE. The CDR3 runs to 16 residues. V lost 3 bases and J 0 bases, leaving 15 bases between the germline ends. The CDR3: CASSSGGFQMNTEAFF. The CDR3 DNA is TGTGCCAGCAGCTCGGGGGGGTTCCAGATGAACACTGAAGCTTTCTTT.